This T cell receptor beta chain was identified in a study of T cells in Graves' hyperthyroidism and ophthalmopathy. Study-level findings and limits: Most clonotypes that expanded in the thyroid above 0.001 also showed up in blood. A median 6.5 months before onset, the model predicted ophthalmopathy.

Amplification of TCR beta CDR3 regions used RNA as the template. The TCR CDR3 was amplified in a first-round RT-PCR using the HTBI primer set. One entry per CDR3 protein, called by TCRdb with MiXCR from the multiplex PCR reads. The repertoire includes roughly 500,000 distinct CDR3 sequences, approximately 49% of them detected once, and around two fifths sits in the top ten. Any patient presenting with uncontrolled infection, other autoimmune disease, pregnancy or lactation was left out. This clonotype was picked up a small number of times. Its specificity is not known. This TCR was recovered from an adult woman with Graves' disease, either hyperthyroidism or ophthalmopathy (not recorded which). Sample: peripheral blood or thyroid tissue (not recorded which).

The CDR3 sequence: CATRQEANYGYTF. CDR3 nucleotide sequence: TGTGCCACCAGACAGGAGGCTAACTATGGCTACACCTTC. The rearrangement links TRBV27 to TRBJ1-2; a weak D match, TRBD1 (6 bases). The CDR3 extends over 13 amino acids. Germline assignment: CDR1 MNHEY and CDR2 SMNVEV (reference sequence). V shed 10 bases and J shed 0 bases, with 12 bases lying between them.